This TCR beta chain derives from a study of T cells after yellow fever vaccination. The germline gives CDR1 SGHTA, CDR2 FQGNSA. This CDR3 comprises 16 residues. V shed 5 bases, J shed 4 bases, and the junction held 5 bases outside the gene matches. Study-wide findings and caveats: Abundant clonotypes from the bulk population could have been carried over as contaminants into FACS-sorted repertoires.

A few counts support this clonotype. Its antigen remains unknown. The 5'RACE template-switching step produced TCR cDNA and added a universal primer site and UMIs. TCRdb reprocessed the 5' RACE reads with MiXCR, giving one entry per CDR3 protein. This sample has approximately 610,000 distinct CDR3 sequences, with approximately 16% found just once. This receptor was taken from a man between 18 and 35 years old who received the YFV17D yellow fever vaccine. Sample: PBMCs, taken 4 to 5 days after the first yellow fever vaccination. This chain joins TRBV7-2 and TRBJ1-6, with TRBD1 matching 10 bases. The CDR3 sequence is CASSRDRGAYNSPLHF. CDR3 coding DNA: TGTGCCAGCAGCCGGGACAGGGGAGCTTATAATTCACCCCTCCACTTT.